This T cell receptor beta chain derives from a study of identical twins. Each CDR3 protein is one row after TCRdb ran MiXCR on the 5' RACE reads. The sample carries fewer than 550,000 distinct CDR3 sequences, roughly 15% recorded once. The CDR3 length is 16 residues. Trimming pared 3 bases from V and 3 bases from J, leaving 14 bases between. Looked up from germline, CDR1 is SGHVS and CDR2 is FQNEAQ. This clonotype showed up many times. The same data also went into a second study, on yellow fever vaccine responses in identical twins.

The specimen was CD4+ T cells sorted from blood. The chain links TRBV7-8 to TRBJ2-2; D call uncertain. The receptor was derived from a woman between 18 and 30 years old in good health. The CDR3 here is CASSFIGRTDTGELFF. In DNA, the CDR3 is TGTGCCAGCAGCTTTATTGGGCGAACGGACACCGGGGAGCTGTTTTTT. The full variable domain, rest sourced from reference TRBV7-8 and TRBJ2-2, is GAGVSQSPRYKVAKRGQDVALRCDPISGHVSLFWYQQALGQGPEFLTYFQNEAQLDKSGLPSDRFFAERPEGSVSTLKIQRTQQEDSAVYLCASSFIGRTDTGELFFGEGSRLTVL.